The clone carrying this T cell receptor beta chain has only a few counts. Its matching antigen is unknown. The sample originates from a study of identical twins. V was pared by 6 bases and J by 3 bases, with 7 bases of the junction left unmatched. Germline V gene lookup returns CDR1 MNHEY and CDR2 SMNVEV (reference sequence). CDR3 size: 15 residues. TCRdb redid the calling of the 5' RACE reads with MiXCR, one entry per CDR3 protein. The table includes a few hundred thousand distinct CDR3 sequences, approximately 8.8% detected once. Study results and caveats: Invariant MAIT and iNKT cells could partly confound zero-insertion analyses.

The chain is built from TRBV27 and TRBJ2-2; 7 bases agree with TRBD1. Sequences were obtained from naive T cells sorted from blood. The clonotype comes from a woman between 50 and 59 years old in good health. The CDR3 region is CASRLRDSYTGELFF. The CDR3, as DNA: TGTGCCAGCAGACTCCGGGACAGTTACACCGGGGAGCTGTTTTTT.